This T cell receptor (beta chain) was recorded in a study of monozygotic twins with inflammatory bowel disease (dated 2019 in TCRdb). Study-level background: A total of 28 monozygotic twin pairs were included in the full study, comprising nine German pairs (four IBD-concordant, five IBD-discordant) and 19 IBD-discordant Danish pairs. Disease-associated traits were sought mainly through comparisons between IBD patients and their genetically identical healthy co-twins within discordant pairs. Each individual had, on average, about 151 000 unique TCRalpha sequences and 181 000 unique TCRbeta sequences available for analysis.

Broad study findings and their caveats: Because patients received different immunosuppressive treatments, the repertoires may have picked up extra background noise and variability between individuals. A decrease in TCRbeta repertoire diversity, as measured by inverse Simpson index, was observed in IBD patients compared with their healthy co-twins. Different T cell subtypes could not be distinguished in the analysis. The results gave no support for a single strong signal or clonotype linked to IBD. Concordant and discordant twins showed no difference in repertoire similarity, possibly because of limited statistical power. IBD patients shared fewer clonotypes with other individuals than healthy twins did, most markedly in patients showing signs of disease activity.

From each donor, a roughly 2.7 ml peripheral blood sample was drawn into PAXgene tubes and stored at -80 degrees C. Total RNA was isolated from whole blood with the PAXgene blood miRNA kit on an automated QIAcube, without T cell sorting. Peripheral blood from monozygotic twin pairs who were concordant or discordant for inflammatory bowel disease underwent deep TCRalpha and TCRbeta repertoire profiling using unique molecular barcoding. Smoking habits were recorded for all twin pairs, and individuals were classified as current, former or never smokers. In the case of this clonotype: Its cognate antigen has yet to be identified.

Receptor amplification or capture employed 5' RACE. For each TCR library, 3,000 to 4,000 ng of total RNA was used. For each sample, cDNA synthesis was carried out in eight separate reactions using SMARTScribe reverse transcriptase. During cDNA synthesis, unique molecular identifiers containing a 6-nucleotide sample barcode were introduced by template switching. TCRalpha and TCRbeta cDNA was amplified in two nested PCRs of roughly 17 and 9 cycles, and bead purification was carried out after each PCR. Before amplification, cDNA was treated with uracil DNA-glycosylase and purified using the QIAquick PCR purification kit. The second PCR was the step at which Illumina TruSeq-compatible adapters and sample-specific barcodes were added. TapeStation and Qubit were used to check library quality and concentration, and roughly 4.9 ng of each library was pooled. Sequencing of pooled libraries was carried out on an Illumina HiSeq2500 single-index Rapid Run using 2 x 100 bp reads and custom sequencing primers. The authors' analysis ran thus. MiGEC version 1.2.6 was used for UMI-based consensus assembly, which corrected PCR and sequencing errors. V(D)J alignment, clonotype assembly and CDR3 extraction were performed with MiXCR version 2.1.1. Gene usage, clonotype sharing and MAIT/NKT TCR abundance were normalised by analysing the top 1000, 10 000 and 20 000 clonotypes per sample. After downsampling to 27 000 UMIs, diversity was calculated as the inverse Simpson index using the vegan R package. Paired Mann-Whitney U tests were applied to discordant twin pairs, with Benjamini-Hochberg correction for multiple testing. TCRdb reprocessed the reads into one record per CDR3 protein sequence, lacking DNA. The V and J calls come from TCRdb's annotation, not from the publication. The sample table includes a few hundred thousand distinct CDR3 sequences. The ten largest clones represent around 2.4% of the sample.

The CDR3 measures 14 amino acids from cysteine to phenylalanine. No DNA is listed. The germline V gene encodes CDR1 LNHDA and CDR2 SQIVND (reference sequence). This sequence uses TRBV19 and TRBJ1-3. The origin of this receptor is a human donor with ulcerative colitis or Crohn's disease, or a healthy co-twin of an affected twin (not recorded which). The source material was blood. The CDR3 protein sequence reads: CASSILRAGNTIYF. When the CDR3 is completed using the reference TRBV19 and TRBJ1-3 genes on either side, the full variable domain is DGGITQSPKYLFRKEGQNVTLSCEQNLNHDAMYWYRQDPGQGLRLIYYSQIVNDFQKGDIAEGYSVSREKKESFPLTVTSAQKNPTAFYLCASSILRAGNTIYFGEGSWLTVV.